The next 17 T cell receptor beta chains were all read from a single sample in a study of shared clonotypes between healthy human individuals. TCRdb's copy holds only in-frame clones and misses some; the assay was immunoSEQ multiplex PCR. The data show about 2.2 million clones, with just over 90% seen just once and less than 2% held by the top ten. Naivety among CD8 cells was defined by CD45RO negativity and positive CCR7 selection, thereby excluding terminally differentiated effector memory CD45RA+ cells. Sequences were obtained from naive CD8+ T cells from PBMCs. The source is a man between 18 and 35 years old in good health. Some clones in this sample may be carry-over from other donors' samples.

The chain is built from TRBV27 and TRBJ1-2; the match to TRBD1 covers 7 bases. The CDR3 consists of 14 residues. Germline CDR1 is MNHEY and CDR2 is SMNVEV (reference sequence). V shed 3 bases, J shed 4 bases, and the junction held 5 bases outside the gene matches. The CDR3 DNA follows: TGTGCCAGCAGTTTCGCGACAGGGCCCTATGGCTACACCTTC. It specifies CASSFATGPYGYTF.

The CDR3 is CASSEGQSTEAFF. CDR3 sequence (DNA): TGTGCCAGCAGTGAGGGGCAGTCAACTGAAGCTTTCTTT. The chain links TRBV2 to TRBJ1-1; the D gene is possibly TRBD1 (5 bases). V lost 3 bases and J 5 bases, leaving 10 bases between the germline ends. Germline V gene lookup returns CDR1 SNHLY and CDR2 FYNNEI. This CDR3 is 13 amino acids long.

V usage is TRBV4-1 and J usage is TRBJ2-5; a weak D match, TRBD1 (6 bases). Deletions cut 6 bases from V and 3 bases from J, with 17 bases between. The CDR3 is made up of 15 amino acids. Germline CDR1 MGHRA, CDR2 YSYEKL. The CDR3 is CASSYVDRLEETQYF. As DNA, the CDR3 is TGCGCCAGCAGTTATGTCGACAGGTTGGAAGAGACCCAGTACTTC.

The chain joins TRBV30 to TRBJ2-3; no firm D call. The V end lost 0 bases, the J end lost 12 bases, and 13 bases lay between the germline ends. CDR1 is GTSNPN and CDR2 is SVGIG in the germline V gene (reference sequence). This CDR3 has 12 amino acids. The CDR3 protein is CAWSVSPTGQYF. CDR3 bases: TGTGCCTGGAGTGTGTCCCCGACGGGCCAGTATTTT. Looking up the rest from reference TRBV30 and TRBJ2-3 gives the full variable domain: SQTIHQWPATLVQPVGSPLSLECTVEGTSNPNLYWYRQAAGRGLQLLFYSVGIGQISSEVPQNLSASRPQDRQFILSSKKLLLSDSGFYLCAWSVSPTGQYFGPGTRLTVL.

The V call is TRBV28, the J call TRBJ2-2, with D perhaps TRBD2 (6 bases). V lost 8 bases and J 0 bases, leaving 16 bases between the germline ends. The CDR3 is 16 amino acids. Per germline, CDR1 MDHEN and CDR2 SYDVKM. CDR3 loop: CASCPRRGSNTGELFF. For the CDR3, the DNA is TGTGCCAGCTGCCCCCGCCGGGGGTCGAACACCGGGGAGCTGTTTTTT.

The chain recombines TRBV10-2 with TRBJ1-1; tentative D call: TRBD1 (5 bases). V was trimmed by 7 bases and J by 1 base, leaving 10 bases between them. The CDR3 totals 13 residues. Germline V gene data show CDR1 as WSHSY and CDR2 as SAAADI. The CDR3 sequence is CASNSGANTEAFF. CDR3 DNA sequence: TGCGCCAGCAACAGTGGGGCGAACACTGAAGCTTTCTTT.

V and J are TRBV10-3 and TRBJ2-1; D gene ambiguous. This CDR3 is 14 amino acids long. Trimming removed 3 bases at V and 0 bases at J, with 6 bases between. The germline V gene encodes CDR1 ENHRY and CDR2 SYGVKD. CDR3 in amino acids: CAISDSGSYNEQFF. The CDR3 bases are TGTGCCATCAGTGATTCCGGCTCCTACAATGAGCAGTTCTTC.

This clone was seen only a few times. The V and J genes are TRBV7-9 and TRBJ1-1, with TRBD1 matching over 7 bases. Germline CDR1 and CDR2: SEHNR and FQNEAQ (reference sequence). The CDR3 runs to 13 residues. J lost 4 bases, V lost 5 bases, and 4 bases had no gene match. Here the CDR3 reads CASSVDRTTEAFF. The CDR3 DNA is TGTGCCAGCAGCGTGGACAGGACCACTGAAGCTTTCTTT.

The rearrangement joins TRBV5-6 to TRBJ2-1; D unclear. V gave up 3 bases and J gave up 10 bases, with 11 bases separating them. Germline V gives CDR1 SGHDT, CDR2 YYEEEE. The CDR3 consists of 12 residues. The CDR3 here is CASSWGTGEQFF. The CDR3 DNA sequence: TGTGCCAGCAGCTGGGGTACCGGAGAGCAGTTCTTC.

The chain couples TRBV25-1 to TRBJ2-7; either TRBD1 or TRBD2 may supply D (5 bases each). This CDR3 region has 14 residues. CDR1 and CDR2 (germline): MGHDK, SYGVNS. Trimming removed 3 bases from V and 7 bases from J, with 16 bases in between. The chain's CDR3 is CASSDSSWGREQYF. CDR3 in DNA: TGTGCCAGCAGTGACTCCTCTTGGGGACGGGAGCAGTACTTC.

The chain links TRBV7-3 to TRBJ2-1; D not certain. Germline V gives CDR1 SGHTA, CDR2 FQGTGA. The CDR3 length is 15 residues. V dropped 6 bases and J dropped 4 bases, with 16 bases sitting between them. CDR3 DNA: TGTGCCAGCAGTCTTATAGGGTCCACTTACAATGAGCAGTTCTTC. Amino acid sequence: CASSLIGSTYNEQFF.

Here the CDR3 reads CASSLRATEAFF. In nucleotides, the CDR3 is TGTGCCAGCAGCTTACGCGCTACTGAAGCTTTCTTT. The rearrangement joins TRBV7-2 to TRBJ1-1, with unresolved D. V dropped 2 bases and J dropped 5 bases, with 6 bases sitting between them. CDR1 is SGHTA, CDR2 FQGNSA, per germline. The CDR3 sequence is 12 residues long.

The genes are TRBV5-1 and TRBJ1-1, with unresolved D. The CDR3 loop spans 13 amino acids. V lost 2 bases, J lost 1 base, and 6 bases lay in between. Looked up from germline, CDR1 is SGHRS and CDR2 is YFSETQ. This chain's CDR3 is CASSFVENTEAFF. The CDR3 DNA sequence: TGCGCCAGCAGCTTCGTTGAGAACACTGAAGCTTTCTTT.

The rearrangement links TRBV12-5 to TRBJ2-1, with 13 bases fitting TRBD2. Germline values: CDR1 LGHNT, CDR2 FRNRAP. The V segment lost 4 bases and the J segment 5 bases; nucleotides outside the gene matches: 2. CDR3 length: 15 amino acids. CDR3 protein: CASGSGTSGNNEQFF. Written as DNA, the CDR3 is TGTGCTAGTGGTTCGGGGACTAGCGGGAACAATGAGCAGTTCTTC.

This chain links TRBV9 with TRBJ2-5, with 10 bases matching TRBD2. There are 17 residues in the CDR3. CDR1 SGDLS and CDR2 YYNGEE come from the germline V gene. The trim removed 3 bases at V and 1 base at J, leaving 9 bases unmatched. The CDR3 DNA reads TGTGCCAGCAGCGACGACCCCCAGCGGGAGGGCCAAGAGACCCAGTACTTC. It yields the protein CASSDDPQREGQETQYF.

This clone was seen only a few times. The rearrangement uses TRBV28 and TRBJ1-2; 7 bases are a match to TRBD1. The CDR3 sequence is 13 residues long. Germline V lookup: CDR1 MDHEN, CDR2 SYDVKM. V gave up 3 bases and J gave up 6 bases; unmatched junction bases: 4. The CDR3, as DNA: TGTGCCAGCAGTTTGTTTACAGGGGATGGCTACACCTTC. This gives the protein CASSLFTGDGYTF.

The rearrangement uses TRBV4-2 and TRBJ2-1; the match to TRBD2 covers 10 bases. The CDR3 spans 17 residues. Germline V lookup: CDR1 LGHNA, CDR2 YNFKEQ. The ends lost 0 bases at V and 4 bases at J; junction bases unmatched: 6. CDR3 in DNA: TGTGCCAGCAGCCAAGATCCCCTAGCGGGAGAGTACAATGAGCAGTTCTTC. This translates into CASSQDPLAGEYNEQFF.